This is a list of T cell receptor beta chains from one sample in a study of cytomegalovirus exposure and HLA in healthy donors. Only in-frame clones appear in the TCRdb table, and some are missing; sequencing was by immunoSEQ multiplex PCR. The data contain approximately 160,000 clones, 60% to 80% of them singletons. The source material was PBMCs. The receptors stem from a male donor in good health and CMV-seronegative. The CDR3 runs from the conserved cysteine through the conserved F or W. D genes are given only for firm matches. Some rows mark clone size as missing; the rest say once, few, many or name a class of expanded clone.

j_call d_call v_call clone_size cdr3_nt cdr3_aa
TRBJ2-2 . TRBV5-1 . TGCGCCAGCAGCTTGGGGGACACGAACACCGGGGAGCTGTTTTTT CASSLGDTNTGELFF
TRBJ2-6 TRBD1 TRBV5-8 . TGTGCCAGCAGCCGTACAGGGGCCAGCTCTGGGGCCAACGTCCTGACTTTC CASSRTGASSGANVLTF
TRBJ2-5 . TRBV4-1 . TGCGCCAGCAGCCAAGAGCAGGGAAATCAAGAGACCCAGTACTTC CASSQEQGNQETQYF
TRBJ2-1 TRBD2 TRBV5-1 . TGCGCCAGCAGCCTTAGCGGGAGGACGTACAATGAGCAGTTCTTC CASSLSGRTYNEQFF
TRBJ1-6 . TRBV7-3 . TGTGCCAGCAGCTTAACAGGGAGTCCTTATAATTCACCCCTCCACTTT CASSLTGSPYNSPLHF
TRBJ1-6 TRBD1 TRBV18 . TGTGCCAGCTCATCGACAGGGTTGGGCAATTCACCCCTCCACTTT CASSSTGLGNSPLHF
TRBJ2-7 TRBD1 TRBV19 . TGTGCCAGTAGTCCCGAGACAGGGGGCTACTACGAGCAGTACTTC CASSPETGGYYEQYF
TRBJ1-1 . TRBV5-1 . TGCGCCAGCAGCTCGTACAGGGATCAAACTGAAGCTTTCTTT CASSSYRDQTEAFF
TRBJ2-7 TRBD1 TRBV18 . TGTGCCAGCTCACCACCGGGGACAGTGTGGGAGCAGTACTTC CASSPPGTVWEQYF
TRBJ1-5 . TRBV7-2 once TGTGCCAGCAGCTTCAGATATAGCAATCAGCCCCAGCATTTT CASSFRYSNQPQHF
TRBJ2-2 . TRBV7-2 once TGTGCCAGCAGCTCCCGTGGAGTGACGAACACCGGGGAGCTGTTTTTT CASSSRGVTNTGELFF
TRBJ2-7 TRBD1 TRBV7-8 . TGTGCCAGCAGCCAGGACAGGGGGGCGATAGAGCAGTACTTC CASSQDRGAIEQYF
TRBJ1-2 . TRBV11-2 . TGTGCCAGCAGCTTAGCTGGTCAGAACTATGGCTACACCTTC CASSLAGQNYGYTF
TRBJ1-2 TRBD1 TRBV11-3 . TGTGCCAGCAGCTCCGGGACAGGGAACTATGGCTACACCTTC CASSSGTGNYGYTF
TRBJ1-2 TRBD1 TRBV5-5 few TGTGCCAGCAGCTTGGGGGACAGCCCGAACTATGGCTACACCTTC CASSLGDSPNYGYTF
TRBJ1-5 . TRBV6-5 . TGTGCCAGCAGTTTCCTCAATCAGCCCCAGCATTTT CASSFLNQPQHF
TRBJ2-2 . TRBV5-4 . TGTGCCAGCAGCTTGGGTCGAGGATTCACCGGGGAGCTGTTTTTT CASSLGRGFTGELFF
TRBJ2-5 TRBD2 TRBV5-1 . TGCGCCAGCACCCGACAGACTAGCGGGGGGGGCAGAGAGACCCAGTACTTC CASTRQTSGGGRETQYF
TRBJ2-7 TRBD2 TRBV7-3 . TGTGCCAGCAACGCCCGGGAGGCGGCGTCCTACGAGCAGTACTTC CASNAREAASYEQYF
TRBJ2-1 . TRBV5-1 . TGCGCCAGCAGCTTGTTGGGGGGAAGTTATGGTGAGCAGTTCTTC CASSLLGGSYGEQFF
TRBJ2-7 . TRBV5-1 . TGCGCCAGCAGCCTTACTATATATAGCTACGAGCAGTACTTC CASSLTIYSYEQYF
TRBJ2-7 . TRBV7-2 . TGTGCCAGCAGCCCCCCCAGCTACGAGCAGTACTTC CASSPPSYEQYF
TRBJ1-3 . TRBV4-2 . TGTGCCAGCAGCCAAGATCGAGGGTCTGGAAACACCATATATTTT CASSQDRGSGNTIYF
TRBJ2-7 TRBD1 TRBV7-8 . TGTGCCAGCAGCCGGACAGGGGGCGCCTCCTACGAGCAGTACTTC CASSRTGGASYEQYF
TRBJ1-1 TRBD1 TRBV7-6 . TGTGCCAGCAGCCCCAGACAGGGTTTGAACACTGAAGCTTTCTTT CASSPRQGLNTEAFF
TRBJ2-3 TRBD2 TRBV5-1 once TGCGCCAGCAGCCTAGCGGGGGGGCACGGGGAGACGCAGTATTTT CASSLAGGHGETQYF
TRBJ1-2 TRBD1 TRBV7-2 . TGTGCCAGCAGCTTAGGAGGGACAGGCATCGTCTATGGCTACACCTTC CASSLGGTGIVYGYTF
TRBJ2-4 . TRBV29-1 . TGCAGCGTGGGGGACTCCCTAGCCAAAAACATTCAGTACTTC CSVGDSLAKNIQYF
TRBJ2-3 TRBD2 TRBV15 . TGTGCCACCAGCAGAGATCGGAAGACTAGCGCAGATACGCAGTATTTT CATSRDRKTSADTQYF
TRBJ1-2 . TRBV7-9 . TGTGCCAGCAGCTCTTCAGGGGTCAACTATGGCTACACCTTC CASSSSGVNYGYTF
TRBJ1-2 . TRBV5-4 . TGTGCCAGCAGCTTGGAGGCAGGGCGGTCGAATGGCTACACCTTC CASSLEAGRSNGYTF
TRBJ1-5 TRBD1 TRBV2 . TGTGCCAGCAGTGAGGGACAGGGAGAACAGCCCCAGCATTTT CASSEGQGEQPQHF
TRBJ1-1 TRBD1 TRBV6-1 few TGTGCCAGCAGGAAAGGGACAGGGGCTCCCACTGAAGCTTTCTTT CASRKGTGAPTEAFF
TRBJ1-1 . TRBV5-4 . TGTGCCAGCAGCCCGGTTAGGTTGACTCAGACGGCTTTCTTT CASSPVRLTQTAFF
TRBJ1-4 . TRBV4-3 . TGCGCCAGCAGCCAAGATCGGGCTAATGAAAAACTGTTTTTT CASSQDRANEKLFF
TRBJ2-5 TRBD2 TRBV10-3 . TGTGCCATCAGTGGGACTAGCGGGGGGGCAGAGACCCAGTACTTC CAISGTSGGAETQYF
TRBJ1-2 TRBD1 TRBV4-3 . TGCGCCAGCAGCCAGGAGGGACAGGAGAACTATGGCTACACCTTC CASSQEGQENYGYTF
TRBJ1-4 TRBD1 TRBV7-2 . TGTGCCAGCAGCCAGGGGGATACAACTAATGAAAAACTGTTTTTT CASSQGDTTNEKLFF
TRBJ2-6 TRBD1 TRBV7-8 . TGTACCAGCAGCTCCTACAGGGGTTCTGGGGCCAACGTCCTGACTTTC CTSSSYRGSGANVLTF
TRBJ2-3 . TRBV7-6 . TGTGCCAGCAGCTTAGTCCCGGGAGTGGCAGATACGCAGTATTTT CASSLVPGVADTQYF
TRBJ2-1 . TRBV5-8 . TGTGCCAGCAGCTTGCGGGTTTCCAATGAGCAGTTCTTC CASSLRVSNEQFF
TRBJ1-5 . TRBV29-1 few TGCAGCGTTGTACTGGGGGGAATGAATCAGCCCCAGCATTTT CSVVLGGMNQPQHF
TRBJ2-3 TRBD2 TRBV29-1 few TGCAGCGTTCGGGAGGGAGTGTATACGCAGTATTTT CSVREGVYTQYF
TRBJ2-1 . TRBV5-1 . TGCGCCAGCAGCCCGAACCTCGGGACATGGAGCTCCTACAATGAGCAGTTCTTC CASSPNLGTWSSYNEQFF
TRBJ2-1 TRBD1 TRBV19 once TGTGCCAGTAGTTCGCCGGGACAGGGGAGCAATGAGCAGTTCTTC CASSSPGQGSNEQFF
TRBJ2-2 . TRBV29-1 . TGCAGCGTTGAAGTAGTCCGCACCGGGGAGCTGTTTTTT CSVEVVRTGELFF
TRBJ1-1 . TRBV11-3 . TGTGCCAGCGGAGGAGGCAGGAACACTGAAGCTTTCTTT CASGGGRNTEAFF
TRBJ1-1 . TRBV6-1 . TGTGCCAGCAGTGAAGTCCGGGGGAGCACTGAAGCTTTCTTT CASSEVRGSTEAFF
TRBJ2-5 . TRBV5-1 . TGCGCCAGCAGCTTGGGAGCCACAGGCCACCAAGAGACCCAGTACTTC CASSLGATGHQETQYF
TRBJ1-2 TRBD1 TRBV5-1 . TGCGCCAGCAGCGAGGGACAGGGATACGATGGCTACACCTTC CASSEGQGYDGYTF
TRBJ2-6 TRBD2 TRBV6-1 . TGTGCCAGCAGTGATAGCGGGAGATCTGGGGCCAACGTCCTGACTTTC CASSDSGRSGANVLTF
TRBJ1-3 . TRBV10-3 . TGTGCCATCAGTGCGGCTGCGGGGGGCTCTGGAAACACCATATATTTT CAISAAAGGSGNTIYF
TRBJ2-3 TRBD1 TRBV5-5 few TGTGCCAGCAGTCCCGGACAGGGGGCTCACACAGATACGCAGTATTTT CASSPGQGAHTDTQYF
TRBJ2-1 TRBD2 TRBV7-9 . TGTTCCAGCAGCTCCAGACAGCTAGCGGGAGGGCGGGATGAGCAGTTCTTC CSSSSRQLAGGRDEQFF
TRBJ1-2 TRBD1 TRBV4-3 . TGCGCCAGCAGCCAACCCGACAGGGGCTTGTATGGCTACACCTTC CASSQPDRGLYGYTF
TRBJ2-1 . TRBV27 . TGTGCCGGCAGTTTATCTATCAGGAGGGAGCAGTTCTTC CAGSLSIRREQFF
TRBJ2-1 TRBD1 TRBV5-5 . TGTGCCAGCAGTCAAAAGCAGGGGGCCAATGAGCAGTTCTTC CASSQKQGANEQFF
TRBJ1-1 . TRBV6-6 . TGTGCCAGCAGTTTCCTCAGGGGCGGGAACACTGAAGCTTTCTTT CASSFLRGGNTEAFF
TRBJ1-4 . TRBV19 . TGTGCCAGTAGGTGGACAATAACTAATGAAAAACTGTTTTTT CASRWTITNEKLFF
TRBJ2-1 TRBD2 TRBV4-3 . TGCGCCAGCAGCCAAGATCTAGCGGGAGACACCTACAATGAGCAGTTCTTC CASSQDLAGDTYNEQFF